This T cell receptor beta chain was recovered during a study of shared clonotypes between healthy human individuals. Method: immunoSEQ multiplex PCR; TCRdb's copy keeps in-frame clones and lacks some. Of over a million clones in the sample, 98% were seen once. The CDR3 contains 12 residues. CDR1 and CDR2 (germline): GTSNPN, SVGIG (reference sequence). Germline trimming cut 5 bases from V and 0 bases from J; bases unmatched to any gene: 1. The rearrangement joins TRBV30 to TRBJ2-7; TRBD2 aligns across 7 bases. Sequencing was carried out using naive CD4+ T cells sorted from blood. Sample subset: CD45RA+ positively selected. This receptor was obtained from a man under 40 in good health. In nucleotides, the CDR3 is TGTGCCTGGCGCGGGAGCTCCTACGAGCAGTACTTC. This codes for CAWRGSSYEQYF.